This T cell receptor (beta chain) appears in the sequencing data of a study of T-cell reconstitution after alpha-beta-depleted transplantation in children. It was with unique molecular identifiers that the TCRbeta library was prepared. TCRdb reanalysed the PCR reads using MiXCR and keeps one entry per CDR3 protein. Of about 830,000 distinct CDR3 sequences in the sample, roughly 15% are singletons; the top ten hold roughly 5%. The germline V gene encodes CDR1 SGHRS and CDR2 YFSETQ. This CDR3 is 18 amino acids long. Trimming took off 1 base at V and 1 base at J, with 15 bases between the two ends. This clonotype was seen repeatedly, ten times or more.

The chain is built from TRBV5-1 and TRBJ2-6, with D perhaps assigned TRBD1 or TRBD2 (7 bases each). The sample consisted of PBMCs, mostly from graft donor cells, taken 360 days after TCRalphabeta/CD19-depleted stem cell transplant. This TCR was recovered from a male patient between 10 and 17 years old who had a stem cell transplant for acute lymphoblastic leukemia, so the T cells may come from the graft donor. This CDR3 is CASSLFQGGRSGANVLTF. The CDR3 region has the DNA TGCGCCAGCAGCTTGTTCCAGGGGGGGAGGTCTGGGGCCAACGTCCTGACTTTC.